Here is one T cell receptor beta chain with its context. Its specificity is unknown. 60 Vbeta and 13 Jbeta primers were used in PCR. Sequencing used immunoSEQ multiplex PCR; TCRdb keeps in-frame clones, though not all of them. In all, the sample yields more than 95,000 clones. This entry belongs to a study of cytomegalovirus exposure and HLA in healthy donors. Whole-study context: Caucasian-associated ancestry cluster membership applied to under 85% of nearly 400 genotyped donors. Notes on the study in general: The classifier reportedly diagnosed cytomegalovirus status with high sensitivity and specificity.

Sequencing was performed on PBMCs. The clonotype was recovered from a young man in good health and CMV-seronegative.

The DNA of the CDR3 is TGCGCCAGCAGCTTGGCCGCGACGGGGGGCTACACCTTC. This translates into CASSLAATGGYTF. The V call is TRBV5-1, the J call TRBJ1-2; D not resolved. Germline CDR1 SGHRS, CDR2 YFSETQ. V was shortened by 0 bases and J by 8 bases, with 11 bases between the two germline ends. The CDR3 contains 13 residues.